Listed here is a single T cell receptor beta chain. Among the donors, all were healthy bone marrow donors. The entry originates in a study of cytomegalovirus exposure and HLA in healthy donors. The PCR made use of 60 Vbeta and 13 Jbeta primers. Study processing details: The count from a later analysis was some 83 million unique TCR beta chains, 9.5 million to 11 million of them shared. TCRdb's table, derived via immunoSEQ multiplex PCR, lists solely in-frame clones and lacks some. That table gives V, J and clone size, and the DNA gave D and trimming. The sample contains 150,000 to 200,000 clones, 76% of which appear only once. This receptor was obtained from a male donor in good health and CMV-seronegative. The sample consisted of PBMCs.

CDR3 in DNA: TGTGCCAGCGGGGCTGGCGGGAGACGGGATGAGCAGTTCTTC. Amino acid sequence: CASGAGGRRDEQFF. The rearrangement uses TRBV7-8 and TRBJ2-1; 7 positions agree with TRBD2. J gave up 8 bases and V 8 bases, and 12 bases lay outside the gene matches. Germline V lookup: CDR1 SGHVS, CDR2 FQNEAQ. The CDR3 spans 14 residues.